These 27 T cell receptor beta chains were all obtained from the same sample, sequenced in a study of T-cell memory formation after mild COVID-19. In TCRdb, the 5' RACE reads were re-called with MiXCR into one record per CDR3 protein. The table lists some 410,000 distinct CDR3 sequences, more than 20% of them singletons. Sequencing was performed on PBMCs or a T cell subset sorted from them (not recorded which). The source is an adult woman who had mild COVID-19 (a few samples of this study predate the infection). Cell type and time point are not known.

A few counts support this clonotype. The DNA for the CDR3 is TGTGCCAGCAGCCCATCCCACTACGAGCAGTACTTC. This sequence encodes CASSPSHYEQYF. V is TRBV14 and J is TRBJ2-7, with unresolved D. Germline V lookup: CDR1 SGHDN, CDR2 FVKESK. This CDR3 spans 12 amino acids. V dropped 4 bases and J dropped 3 bases, with 7 bases sitting between them.

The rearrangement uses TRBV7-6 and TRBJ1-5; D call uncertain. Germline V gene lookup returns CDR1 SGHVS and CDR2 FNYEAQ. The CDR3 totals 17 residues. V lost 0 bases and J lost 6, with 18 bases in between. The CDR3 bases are TGTGCCAGCAGCTTAGCAGCGGCTTTCACGCCGGGTCAGCCCCAGCATTTT. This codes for CASSLAAAFTPGQPQHF.

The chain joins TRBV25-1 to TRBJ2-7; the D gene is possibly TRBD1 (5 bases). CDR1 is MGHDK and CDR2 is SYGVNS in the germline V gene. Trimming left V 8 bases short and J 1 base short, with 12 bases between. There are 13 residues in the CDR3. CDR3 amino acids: CASRTSWSYEQYF. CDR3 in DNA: TGTGCCAGCCGGACATCGTGGTCCTACGAGCAGTACTTC.

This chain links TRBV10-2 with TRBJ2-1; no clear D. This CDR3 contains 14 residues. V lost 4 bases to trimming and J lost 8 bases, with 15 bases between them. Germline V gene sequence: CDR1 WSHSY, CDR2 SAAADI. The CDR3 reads CASSGLGFTDEQFF. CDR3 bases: TGCGCCAGCAGTGGGCTCGGCTTTACGGATGAGCAGTTCTTC.

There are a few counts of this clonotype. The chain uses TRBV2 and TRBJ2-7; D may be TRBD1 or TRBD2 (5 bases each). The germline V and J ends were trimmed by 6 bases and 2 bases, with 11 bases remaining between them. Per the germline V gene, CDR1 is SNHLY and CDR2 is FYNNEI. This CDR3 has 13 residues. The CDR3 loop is CASSRDGPYEQYF. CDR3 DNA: TGTGCCAGCAGCCGGGACGGACCCTACGAGCAGTACTTC. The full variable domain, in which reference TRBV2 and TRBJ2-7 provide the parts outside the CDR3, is EPEVTQTPSHQVTQMGQEVILRCVPISNHLYFYWYRQILGQKVEFLVSFYNNEISEKSEIFDDQFSVERPDGSNFTLKIRSTKLEDSAMYFCASSRDGPYEQYFGPGTRLTVT.

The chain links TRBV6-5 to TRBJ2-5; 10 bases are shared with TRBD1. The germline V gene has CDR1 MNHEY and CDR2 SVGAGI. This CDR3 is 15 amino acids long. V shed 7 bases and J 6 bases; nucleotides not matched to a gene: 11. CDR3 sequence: CASTRNRGQGQTQYF. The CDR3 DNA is TGTGCCAGCACCAGGAATAGGGGACAGGGGCAGACCCAGTACTTC.

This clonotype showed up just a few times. CDR3 residues: CASMGGGSYNEQFF. CDR3 DNA sequence: TGTGCCAGCATGGGCGGGGGAAGCTACAATGAGCAGTTCTTC. The genes are TRBV6-5 and TRBJ2-1; 7 positions match TRBD2. Germline V lookup: CDR1 MNHEY, CDR2 SVGAGI. J was trimmed by 3 bases and V by 7 bases; bases with no gene match: 6. This CDR3 comprises 14 residues.

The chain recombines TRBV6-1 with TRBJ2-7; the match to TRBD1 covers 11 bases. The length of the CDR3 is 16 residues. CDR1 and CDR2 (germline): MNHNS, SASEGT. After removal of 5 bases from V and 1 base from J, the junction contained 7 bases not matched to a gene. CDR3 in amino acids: CASSRTGTGGSYEQYF. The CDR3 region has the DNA TGTGCCAGCAGTCGAACCGGGACAGGGGGATCCTACGAGCAGTACTTC.

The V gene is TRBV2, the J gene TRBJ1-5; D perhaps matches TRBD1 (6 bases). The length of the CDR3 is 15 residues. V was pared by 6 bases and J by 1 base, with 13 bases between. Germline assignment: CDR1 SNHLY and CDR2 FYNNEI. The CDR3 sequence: CASRGGWRSNQPQHF. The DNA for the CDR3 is TGTGCCAGCAGAGGGGGGTGGCGGAGCAATCAGCCCCAGCATTTT.

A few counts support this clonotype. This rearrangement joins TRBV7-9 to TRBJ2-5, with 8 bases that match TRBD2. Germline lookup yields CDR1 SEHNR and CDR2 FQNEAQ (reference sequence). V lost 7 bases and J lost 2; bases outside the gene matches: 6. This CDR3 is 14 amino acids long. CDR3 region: CASKSGRPQETQYF. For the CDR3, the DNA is TGTGCCAGCAAGAGCGGGAGACCTCAAGAGACCCAGTACTTC.

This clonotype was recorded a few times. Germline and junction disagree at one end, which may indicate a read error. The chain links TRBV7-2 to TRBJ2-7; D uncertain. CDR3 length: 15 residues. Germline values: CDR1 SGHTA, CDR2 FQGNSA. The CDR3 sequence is CASSLNLGSSSEQYF. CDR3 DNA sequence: TGTGCCAGCAGCTTAAACTTGGGTAGCTCCTCCGAGCAGTACTTC.

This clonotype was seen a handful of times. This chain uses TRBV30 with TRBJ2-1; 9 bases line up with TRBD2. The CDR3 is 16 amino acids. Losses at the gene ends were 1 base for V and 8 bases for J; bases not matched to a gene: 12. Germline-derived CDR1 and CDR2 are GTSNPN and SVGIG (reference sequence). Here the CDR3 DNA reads TGTGCCTGGAGTGAGATTGGTAGCGGGAGCCTGGATGAGCAGTTCTTC. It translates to CAWSEIGSGSLDEQFF.

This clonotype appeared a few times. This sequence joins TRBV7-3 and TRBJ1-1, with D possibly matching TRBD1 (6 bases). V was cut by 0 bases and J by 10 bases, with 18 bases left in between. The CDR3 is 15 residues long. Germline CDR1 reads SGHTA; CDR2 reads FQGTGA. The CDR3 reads CASSLTGEGTRGAFF. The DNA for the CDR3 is TGTGCCAGCAGCTTAACGGGGGAGGGGACACGTGGAGCTTTCTTT.

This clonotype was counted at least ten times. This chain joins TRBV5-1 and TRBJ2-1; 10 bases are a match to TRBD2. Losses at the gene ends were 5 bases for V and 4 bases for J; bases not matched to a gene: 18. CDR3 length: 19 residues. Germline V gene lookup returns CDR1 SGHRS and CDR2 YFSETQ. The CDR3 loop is CASSRPGQASGSGYNEQFF. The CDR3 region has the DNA TGCGCCAGCAGTCGGCCGGGACAGGCTAGCGGGAGCGGATACAATGAGCAGTTCTTC. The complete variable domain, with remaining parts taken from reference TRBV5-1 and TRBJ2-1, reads KAGVTQTPRYLIKTRGQQVTLSCSPISGHRSVSWYQQTPGQGLQFLFEYFSETQRNKGNFPGRFSGRQFSNSRSEMNVSTLELGDSALYLCASSRPGQASGSGYNEQFFGPGTRLTVL.

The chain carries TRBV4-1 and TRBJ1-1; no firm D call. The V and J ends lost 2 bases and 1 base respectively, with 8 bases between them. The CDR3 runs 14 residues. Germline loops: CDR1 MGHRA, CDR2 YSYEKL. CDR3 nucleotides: TGCGCCAGCAGCCAACATCTAGGGAACACTGAAGCTTTCTTT. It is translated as CASSQHLGNTEAFF.

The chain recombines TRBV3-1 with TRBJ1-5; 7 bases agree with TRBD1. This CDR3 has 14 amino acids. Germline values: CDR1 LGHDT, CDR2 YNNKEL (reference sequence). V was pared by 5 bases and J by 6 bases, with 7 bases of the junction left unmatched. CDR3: CASSSRQGSQPQHF. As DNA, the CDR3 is TGTGCCAGCAGCTCCCGACAGGGAAGTCAGCCCCAGCATTTT.

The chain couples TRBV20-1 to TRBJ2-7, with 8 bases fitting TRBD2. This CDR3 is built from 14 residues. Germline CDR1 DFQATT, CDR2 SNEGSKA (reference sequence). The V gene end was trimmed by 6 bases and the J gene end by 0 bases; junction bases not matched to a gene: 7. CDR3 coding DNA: TGCAGTGCCGGGCCGGGGGGGACCTCCTACGAGCAGTACTTC. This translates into CSAGPGGTSYEQYF.

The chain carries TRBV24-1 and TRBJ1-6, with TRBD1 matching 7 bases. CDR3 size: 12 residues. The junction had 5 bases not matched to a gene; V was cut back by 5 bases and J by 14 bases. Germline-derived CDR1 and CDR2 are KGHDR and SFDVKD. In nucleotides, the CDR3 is TGTGCCACCAGTGCCACAGGGGTGGCCCTCCACTTT. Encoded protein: CATSATGVALHF.

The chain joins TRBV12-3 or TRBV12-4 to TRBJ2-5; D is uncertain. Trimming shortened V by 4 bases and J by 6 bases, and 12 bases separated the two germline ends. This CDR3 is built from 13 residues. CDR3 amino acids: CASSSDSRQTQYF. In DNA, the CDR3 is TGTGCCAGCAGTTCCGATTCAAGGCAGACCCAGTACTTC.

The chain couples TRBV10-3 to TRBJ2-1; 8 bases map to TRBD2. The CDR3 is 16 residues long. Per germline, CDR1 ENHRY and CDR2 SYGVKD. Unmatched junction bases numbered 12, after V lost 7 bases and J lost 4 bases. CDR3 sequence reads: CAIMGTSGSLYNEQFF. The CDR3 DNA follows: TGTGCCATCATGGGGACTAGTGGCAGCCTATACAATGAGCAGTTCTTC.

CDR3 sequence (DNA): TGTGCCAGCAGTCTAGAGCAGTGGGGGAGCTCCTACAATGAGCAGTTCTTC. Translating it yields CASSLEQWGSSYNEQFF. The chain employs TRBV6-6 and TRBJ2-1; D may be TRBD1 or TRBD2 (5 bases each). V was pared by 5 bases and J by 0 bases, with 17 bases between. Germline loops: CDR1 MNHNY, CDR2 SVGAGI (reference sequence). The CDR3 is 17 amino acids.

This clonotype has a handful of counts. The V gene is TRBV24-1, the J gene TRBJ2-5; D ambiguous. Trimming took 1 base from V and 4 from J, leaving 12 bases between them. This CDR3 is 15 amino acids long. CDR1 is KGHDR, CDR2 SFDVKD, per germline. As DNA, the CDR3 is TGTGCCACCAGTGATTTCGTCTCCCCCGTAGAGACCCAGTACTTC. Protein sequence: CATSDFVSPVETQYF.

CDR3 sequence: CASSPYSGRASEQYF. The CDR3 DNA reads TGTGCCAGCAGCCCCTATAGCGGGAGGGCCTCCGAGCAGTACTTC. The chain uses TRBV7-9 and TRBJ2-7; 11 bases fit TRBD2. The CDR3 is 15 amino acids. From germline, CDR1 is SEHNR and CDR2 FQNEAQ (reference sequence). V gave up 5 bases and J gave up 6 bases; unmatched junction bases: 9.

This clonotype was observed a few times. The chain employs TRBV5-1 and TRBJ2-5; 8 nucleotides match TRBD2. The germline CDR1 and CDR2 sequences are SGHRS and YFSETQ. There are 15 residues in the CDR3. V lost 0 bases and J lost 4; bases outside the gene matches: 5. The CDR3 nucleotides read TGCGCCAGCAGCTTGGGGTCCCGGGAGGGAGAGACCCAGTACTTC. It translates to CASSLGSREGETQYF.

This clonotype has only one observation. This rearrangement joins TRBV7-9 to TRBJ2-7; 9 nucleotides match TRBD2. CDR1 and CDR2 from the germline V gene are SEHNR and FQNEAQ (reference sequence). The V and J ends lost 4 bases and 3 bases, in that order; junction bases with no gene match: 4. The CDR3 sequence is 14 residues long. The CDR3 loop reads CASSSTSGYYEQYF. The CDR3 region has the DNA TGTGCCAGCAGCTCGACTAGCGGTTACTACGAGCAGTACTTC.

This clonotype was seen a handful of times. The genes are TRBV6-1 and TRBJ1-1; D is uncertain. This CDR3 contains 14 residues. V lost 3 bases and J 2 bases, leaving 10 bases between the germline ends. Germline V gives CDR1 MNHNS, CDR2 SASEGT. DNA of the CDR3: TGTGCCAGCAGTGACTACAGAGCAAACACTGAAGCTTTCTTT. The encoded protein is CASSDYRANTEAFF.

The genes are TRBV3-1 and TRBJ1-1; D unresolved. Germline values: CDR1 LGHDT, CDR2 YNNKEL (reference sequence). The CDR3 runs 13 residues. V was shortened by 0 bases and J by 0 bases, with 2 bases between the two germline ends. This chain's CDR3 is CASSQDVNTEAFF. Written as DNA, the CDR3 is TGTGCCAGCAGCCAAGATGTGAACACTGAAGCTTTCTTT.